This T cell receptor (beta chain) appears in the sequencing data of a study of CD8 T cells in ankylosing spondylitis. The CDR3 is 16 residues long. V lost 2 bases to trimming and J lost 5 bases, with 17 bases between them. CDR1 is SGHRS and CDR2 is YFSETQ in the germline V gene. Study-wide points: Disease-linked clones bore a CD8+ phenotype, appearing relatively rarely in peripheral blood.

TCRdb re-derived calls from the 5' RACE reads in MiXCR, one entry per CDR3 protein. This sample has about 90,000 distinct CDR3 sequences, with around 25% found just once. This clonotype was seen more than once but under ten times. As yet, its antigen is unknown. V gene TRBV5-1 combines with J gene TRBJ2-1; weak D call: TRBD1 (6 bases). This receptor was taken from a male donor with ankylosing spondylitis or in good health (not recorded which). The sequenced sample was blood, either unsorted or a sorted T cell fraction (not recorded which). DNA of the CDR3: TGCGCCAGCAGCTTACCAGGGACATCCCTGGACAATGAGCAGTTCTTC. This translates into CASSLPGTSLDNEQFF.